The clone carrying this TCR beta chain has at least ten counts. Its antigen is undetermined. The data are from a study of Graves' ophthalmopathy and Graves' hyperthyroidism. Study-level background: Before any treatment, peripheral blood was taken at the initial diagnosis.

Amplified TCR beta CDR3 regions were obtained using RNA transcripts as template. RT-PCR in the first round used HTBI primers; a second-round multiplex PCR followed. In TCRdb, the multiplex PCR reads were re-called with MiXCR into one record per CDR3 protein. The sample has some 380,000 distinct CDR3 sequences; roughly 14% are singletons. General study findings and limits: Built on 13 signatures, a model told ophthalmopathy apart from stable hyperthyroidism with about 90% sensitivity and 81.08% specificity. Detection in blood was also observed for most expanded thyroid clonotypes above 0.001 frequency.

This clonotype was obtained from a woman in her late teens or twenties with stable Graves' hyperthyroidism. The sample consisted of peripheral blood.

The DNA of the CDR3 is TGTGCCAGCTCACCAGGGTCCCAAGGCTACACCTTC. Its protein product is CASSPGSQGYTF. The chain carries TRBV18 and TRBJ1-2; D not certain. V shed 2 bases and J shed 8 bases, with 9 bases lying between them. Germline CDR1 reads KGHSH; CDR2 reads LQKENI. The CDR3 runs 12 residues. The full variable domain, its missing parts supplied by reference TRBV18 and TRBJ1-2, is NAGVMQNPRHLVRRRGQEARLRCSPMKGHSHVYWYRQLPEEGLKFMVYLQKENIIDESGMPKERFSAEFPKEGPSILRIQQVVRGDSAAYFCASSPGSQGYTFGSGTRLTVV.